The T cell receptor (beta chain) under discussion was sequenced for a study of T cells after yellow fever vaccination. Using its own MiXCR run on the 5' RACE reads, TCRdb lists one record per CDR3 protein. The sample holds 150,000 to 200,000 distinct CDR3 sequences, approximately 10% seen once. Germline CDR1 and CDR2: LGHNA and YSLEER. V lost 1 base, J lost 1 base, and 2 bases stayed unmatched. This CDR3 spans 15 amino acids. The chain combines TRBV4-3 with TRBJ2-7; 9 nucleotides align to TRBD1. This specimen consisted of CD8+ T cells sorted from PBMCs, obtained 15 days after the yellow fever booster vaccination. This receptor was identified in a man younger than 35 who received the YFV17D yellow fever vaccine. The CDR3 region is CASSQATGGSYEQYF. The CDR3 DNA sequence: TGCGCCAGCAGCCAAGCGACAGGGGGTTCCTACGAGCAGTACTTC.